Listed below are T cell receptor beta chains from one sample, sequenced in a study of cytomegalovirus exposure and HLA in healthy donors. Using immunoSEQ multiplex PCR, the repertoire was profiled, and TCRdb retains in-frame clones only, with some absent. The sample consists of 150,000 or so clones, around two thirds of them appearing once. Sequenced material: PBMCs. The receptors originated from a woman in her late teens or twenties in good health and CMV-seronegative. Both conserved end residues are part of each CDR3. A D gene is named only where the DNA matches it firmly. Expanded clones are given a class, and other clones once, few, many or no size at all.

V gene	clone size	J gene	CDR3 length	D gene	CDR3 DNA	CDR3 protein
TRBV4-2	NA	TRBJ2-2	16	NA	TGTGCCAGCAGCCAGCAAGCCAGGGAGAACACCGGGGAGCTGTTTTTT	CASSQQARENTGELFF
TRBV5-6	NA	TRBJ2-5	14	TRBD1	TGTGCCAGCAGCTCGGGACAGGGAAGCGAGACCCAGTACTTC	CASSSGQGSETQYF
TRBV4-3	NA	TRBJ1-5	15	NA	TGCGCCAGCAGCCAAGATTTTGGGGGCCGTCAGCCCCAGCATTTT	CASSQDFGGRQPQHF
TRBV5-4	NA	TRBJ1-2	13	NA	TGTGCCAGCAGCTTGGATTCAGGGTATGGCTACACCTTC	CASSLDSGYGYTF
TRBV4-1	few	TRBJ2-1	20	TRBD2	TGCGCCAGCAGCCCGACTTACGGGACTAGCGGGGGACGCTCCTACAATGAGCAGTTCTTC	CASSPTYGTSGGRSYNEQFF
TRBV6-5	NA	TRBJ1-6	13	NA	TGTGCCAGCAGCCAACAGGGTAATTCACCCCTCCACTTT	CASSQQGNSPLHF
TRBV7-2	NA	TRBJ1-3	16	NA	TGTGCCAGCAGCTCTAGATCAGGGGACTCTGGAAACACCATATATTTT	CASSSRSGDSGNTIYF
TRBV5-1	NA	TRBJ2-3	15	NA	TGCGCCAGCAGCTTTCAGGCAGGGCAGTCAGATACGCAGTATTTT	CASSFQAGQSDTQYF
TRBV7-2	once	TRBJ1-2	17	TRBD1	TGTGCCAGCAGCCCTAGGGGATCAGGACAGGGGCGCTATGGCTACACCTTC	CASSPRGSGQGRYGYTF
TRBV5-4	NA	TRBJ2-2	17	TRBD2	TGTGCCAGCAGCTCCAAGAATCAGCGGGGGGGGCCCGGGGAGCTGTTTTTT	CASSSKNQRGGPGELFF
TRBV4-3	NA	TRBJ2-1	15	TRBD1	TGCGCCAGCAGCCAGCGATTGGACAGGTTTAATGAGCAGTTCTTC	CASSQRLDRFNEQFF
TRBV6-5	NA	TRBJ1-4	14	NA	TGTGCCAGCAGTCGGACAGCGTTTAATGAAAAACTGTTTTTT	CASSRTAFNEKLFF
TRBV7-3	NA	TRBJ2-6	15	NA	TGTGCCAGCAGCCCCGGGTGGTCTGGGGCCAACGTCCTGACTTTC	CASSPGWSGANVLTF
TRBV14	NA	TRBJ1-1	16	NA	TGTGCCAGCAGCCAGCTAGGGCGCGGGCTGAACACTGAAGCTTTCTTT	CASSQLGRGLNTEAFF
TRBV4-2	NA	TRBJ2-5	15	NA	TGTGCCAGCAGCCAAGAGGCGGGGGCCTTAGAGACCCAGTACTTC	CASSQEAGALETQYF
TRBV11-3	NA	TRBJ2-1	13	NA	TGTGCCAGCAGCTACTCCATACACAATGAGCAGTTCTTC	CASSYSIHNEQFF
TRBV18	NA	TRBJ2-5	15	TRBD1	TGTGCCAGCTCACTACTGACAGGGTCGGCGGAGACCCAGTACTTC	CASSLLTGSAETQYF
TRBV27	NA	TRBJ2-3	15	NA	TGTGCCAGCAGTTCCCGGACCGGGGGACTGGATACGCAGTATTTT	CASSSRTGGLDTQYF
TRBV2	NA	TRBJ2-7	14	NA	TGTGCCAGCAGTGGCGGGTCACCCTCCTACGAGCAGTACTTC	CASSGGSPSYEQYF
TRBV10-2	NA	TRBJ2-3	14	NA	TGCGCCAGCAGTGAAGGCGGGGGCGCAGATACGCAGTATTTT	CASSEGGGADTQYF
TRBV27	few	TRBJ1-5	15	TRBD1	TGTGCCAGCAGTTTAAGACAGGGGACTAATCAGCCCCAGCATTTT	CASSLRQGTNQPQHF
TRBV10-3	NA	TRBJ2-1	12	NA	TGTGCCATCAGTGATGCGGGGCCTGAGCAGTTCTTC	CAISDAGPEQFF
TRBV4-2	NA	TRBJ2-3	20	TRBD2	TGTGCCAGCAGCCAAAACCCGGGCCTGACTAGCGGGGGGGACACAGATACGCAGTATTTT	CASSQNPGLTSGGDTDTQYF
TRBV29-1	few	TRBJ2-2	14	NA	TGCAGCGTTGCCGCCCGGGAGAACACCGGGGAGCTGTTTTTT	CSVAARENTGELFF
TRBV4-1	few	TRBJ1-6	16	NA	TGCGCCAGCAGCCAAGGTCGGGCAGGGAACAATTCACCCCTCCACTTT	CASSQGRAGNNSPLHF
TRBV9	NA	TRBJ2-1	15	TRBD2	TGTGCCAGCAGCGCAAGGGACTACATATACAATGAGCAGTTCTTC	CASSARDYIYNEQFF
TRBV29-1	NA	TRBJ2-2	17	TRBD1	TGCAGCGTTGATGCCGGACAGGGGATCGGCGGCACCGGGGAGCTGTTTTTT	CSVDAGQGIGGTGELFF
TRBV6-5	NA	TRBJ2-3	14	NA	TGTGCCAGCAGTTACCAGGGAAAATCAGATACGCAGTATTTT	CASSYQGKSDTQYF
TRBV6-5	NA	TRBJ1-6	16	TRBD1	TGTGCCAGCAGTTTCGACAGGGAAGGCTATAATTCACCCCTCCACTTT	CASSFDREGYNSPLHF
TRBV5-4	NA	TRBJ1-1	15	NA	TGTGCCAGCAGCTTGGAGGGAGAGGTCCGCCTTGAAGCTTTCTTT	CASSLEGEVRLEAFF
TRBV2	few	TRBJ1-2	13	NA	TGTGCCAGCAGTGACGTCTCTAACTATGGCTACACCTTC	CASSDVSNYGYTF
TRBV15	NA	TRBJ2-1	16	NA	TGTGCCACCAGCAGGGTCGGGATATACCCTGACAATGAGCAGTTCTTC	CATSRVGIYPDNEQFF
TRBV9	NA	TRBJ2-1	16	NA	TGTGCCAGCAGCGTAGGGCCCGCTAGCCGGGACAATGAGCAGTTCTTC	CASSVGPASRDNEQFF
TRBV7-9	once	TRBJ1-1	16	NA	TGTGCCAGCAGCTTGACAGCTGGATCATTGAACACTGAAGCTTTCTTT	CASSLTAGSLNTEAFF
TRBV28	NA	TRBJ1-1	14	TRBD1	TGTGCCAGCGATTACAGGGGGGCGGGGACTGAAGCTTTCTTT	CASDYRGAGTEAFF
TRBV2	NA	TRBJ2-2	14	TRBD1	TGTGCCAGTAGACAGGGTCCGAACACCGGGGAGCTGTTTTTT	CASRQGPNTGELFF
TRBV29-1	NA	TRBJ2-4	13	NA	TGCAGCGTTGGGGGCAGGGCGAGAGACATTCAGTACTTC	CSVGGRARDIQYF
TRBV19	NA	TRBJ2-3	14	TRBD1	TGTGCCAGTGGGACAGGGGGCGGCACAGATACGCAGTATTTT	CASGTGGGTDTQYF
TRBV4-2	NA	TRBJ2-7	14	NA	TGTGCCAGCAGCCAAGGCAGTCCTGCCTACGAGCAGTACTTC	CASSQGSPAYEQYF
TRBV7-2	NA	TRBJ2-1	14	NA	TGTGCCAGCAGCTTAGAACTAGCCTACAATGAGCAGTTCTTC	CASSLELAYNEQFF
TRBV7-8	NA	TRBJ2-5	15	NA	TGTGCCAGCATCCAATCGAGGACGGGGAAAGAGACCCAGTACTTC	CASIQSRTGKETQYF
TRBV7-2	once	TRBJ2-7	13	NA	TGTGCCAGCAGCTTAGTGGACTTCTACGAGCAGTACTTC	CASSLVDFYEQYF
TRBV7-9	NA	TRBJ2-1	16	NA	TGTGCCAGCAGCTTAGAAACTCTGAGCTCCTACAATGAGCAGTTCTTC	CASSLETLSSYNEQFF
TRBV7-9	NA	TRBJ2-4	17	TRBD1	TGTGCCAGCAGCAGCACGGGACAGGGGATGTCCAAAAACATTCAGTACTTC	CASSSTGQGMSKNIQYF
TRBV4-3	NA	TRBJ2-5	15	NA	TGCGCCAGCAGCCGTATCGTGAGCACCCAAGAGACCCAGTACTTC	CASSRIVSTQETQYF
TRBV9	NA	TRBJ2-1	14	TRBD1	TGTGCCAGCAGCCCAGGGGACAGGGGGAATGAGCAGTTCTTC	CASSPGDRGNEQFF
TRBV7-4	NA	TRBJ2-7	12	NA	TGTGCCAGCAGCTTCTGCGCGTACGAGCAGTACTTC	CASSFCAYEQYF
TRBV11-2	once	TRBJ2-7	13	TRBD1	TGTGCCAGCAGCCAAGGACAGGGGGACGAGCAGTACTTC	CASSQGQGDEQYF
TRBV4-1	NA	TRBJ2-3	17	TRBD2	TGCGCCAGCAGCCAAGAACTAGCGGGGGAAGGCACAGATACGCAGTATTTT	CASSQELAGEGTDTQYF